The 24 T cell receptor beta chains below come from one sample, sequenced in a study of T cell responses to AZD1222 COVID-19 vaccine. Produced via immunoSEQ multiplex PCR; TCRdb's table is partial and in-frame only. The sample includes about 80,000 clones, around 90% of them seen just once. The material was peripheral blood, obtained on day 0 of AZD1222 vaccination. The source is an adult in good health.

CDR3 DNA: TGTGCCACCAGCGCAGCTTTGAACACTGAAGCTTTCTTT. It translates to CATSAALNTEAFF. The J gene is TRBJ1-1, the V gene TRBV15, with unresolved D. CDR3 size: 13 residues. Trimming removed 5 bases at V and 0 bases at J, with 7 bases between. The germline V gene encodes CDR1 LNHNV and CDR2 YYDKDF (reference sequence).

The chain combines TRBV6-5 with TRBJ2-2; D may be TRBD2 (5 bases). The CDR3 consists of 16 residues. Germline V gene data show CDR1 as MNHEY and CDR2 as SVGAGI. Trimming removed 2 bases from V and 6 bases from J, with 16 bases in between. CDR3 coding DNA: TGTGCCAGCAGTTACGGTCCCATAGCGTCTCCCGGGGAGCTGTTTTTT. Its protein is CASSYGPIASPGELFF.

The gene calls are TRBV19 and TRBJ1-5; D is perhaps TRBD1 (5 bases). Germline values: CDR1 LNHDA, CDR2 SQIVND (reference sequence). The ends were cut back, 6 bases at V and 4 bases at J, with 16 bases in the middle. There are 15 residues in the CDR3. The CDR3 coding sequence is TGTGCCAGTAGAGCCGGCGGGGCTACAAATCAGCCCCAGCATTTT. This codes for CASRAGGATNQPQHF.

The V call is TRBV7-9, the J call TRBJ1-5; 8 nucleotides match TRBD1. Germline CDR1 SEHNR, CDR2 FQNEAQ (reference sequence). The CDR3 has 13 amino acids. V lost 2 bases, J lost 7 bases, and 1 base stayed unmatched. CDR3 nucleotides: TGTGCCAGCAGCTTACAGGGGGCCCAGCCCCAGCATTTT. The encoded protein is CASSLQGAQPQHF.

CDR3 loop: CSVEGDRRPNGYTF. The DNA for the CDR3 is TGCAGCGTTGAGGGGGACAGGAGGCCGAATGGCTACACCTTC. The rearrangement uses TRBV29-1 and TRBJ1-2; TRBD1 matches at 8 bases. Losses at the gene ends were 3 bases for V and 6 bases for J; bases not matched to a gene: 9. This CDR3 comprises 14 residues. Germline V gene lookup returns CDR1 SQVTM and CDR2 ANQGSEA. Using reference TRBV29-1 and TRBJ1-2 for the parts outside the CDR3, the full variable domain is SAVISQKPSRDICQRGTSLTIQCQVDSQVTMMFWYRQQPGQSLTLIATANQGSEATYESGFVIDKFPISRPNLTFSTLTVSNMSPEDSSIYLCSVEGDRRPNGYTFGSGTRLTVV.

V and J are TRBV29-1 and TRBJ2-7, with a weak D call TRBD2 (5 bases). V lost 6 bases and J 0 bases, leaving 24 bases between the germline ends. Germline V gene lookup returns CDR1 SQVTM and CDR2 ANQGSEA. The CDR3 has 17 residues. The CDR3 reads CSVTLGNRVPSSYEQYF. The CDR3 DNA follows: TGCAGCGTCACACTAGGAAACCGGGTCCCGAGCTCCTACGAGCAGTACTTC.

This chain uses TRBV2 with TRBJ2-2; no reliable D call. The CDR3 length is 13 residues. Germline V gene data show CDR1 as SNHLY and CDR2 as FYNNEI. V lost 6 bases to trimming and J lost 5 bases, with 10 bases between them. This CDR3 reads CASSPQVTGELFF. CDR3 bases: TGTGCCAGCAGCCCCCAGGTAACCGGGGAGCTGTTTTTT.

For the CDR3, the DNA is TGCGCCAGCAGCTTGGCCTGGGGTGCGGAGACCCAGTACTTC. This gives the protein CASSLAWGAETQYF. The chain recombines TRBV5-1 with TRBJ2-5; D unclear. V was clipped by 0 bases and J by 5 bases, with 11 bases between them. Germline V gene lookup returns CDR1 SGHRS and CDR2 YFSETQ. CDR3 length: 14 residues.

The chain combines TRBV27 with TRBJ1-6, with 7 nucleotides matching TRBD1. Germline V CDR1 and CDR2: MNHEY, SMNVEV (reference sequence). This CDR3 region has 14 residues. Unmatched junction bases numbered 6, after V lost 8 bases and J lost 5 bases. The CDR3 loop reads CASSLTGHNSPLHF. DNA for the CDR3: TGTGCCAGCTCGTTGACAGGGCATAATTCACCCCTCCACTTT.

This chain links TRBV11-3 with TRBJ2-3, with TRBD1 as a possible D gene (5 bases). The CDR3 runs to 14 residues. The germline V gene encodes CDR1 SGHNT and CDR2 YENEEA. The germline V and J ends were trimmed by 9 bases and 2 bases, with 15 bases remaining between them. CDR3 nucleotides: TGTGCCAGTCACCAGGGCTTGTACACAGATACGCAGTATTTT. Translation: CASHQGLYTDTQYF.

The V and J genes are TRBV19 and TRBJ2-3; the match to TRBD2 covers 11 bases. The CDR3 contains 15 residues. The V and J ends lost 3 bases and 5 bases, in that order; junction bases with no gene match: 4. Germline V gene lookup returns CDR1 LNHDA and CDR2 SQIVND (reference sequence). CDR3 nucleotides: TGTGCCAGTAGTATTAGCGGGAGGGCCCAAGATACGCAGTATTTT. It encodes CASSISGRAQDTQYF.

The chain employs TRBV12-3 or TRBV12-4 and TRBJ1-5, with TRBD1 matching 7 bases. The CDR3 is made up of 13 amino acids. The V segment lost 6 bases and the J segment 4 bases; nucleotides outside the gene matches: 3. CDR3 residues: CASSKTGNQPQHF. CDR3 coding DNA: TGTGCCAGCAGCAAGACAGGGAATCAGCCCCAGCATTTT.

The genes are TRBV7-8 and TRBJ1-3; D call uncertain. The CDR3 is 15 residues long. Per the germline V gene, CDR1 is SGHVS and CDR2 is FQNEAQ. V shed 1 base and J shed 0 bases, with 7 bases lying between them. The CDR3 loop reads CASSLGSGSGNTIYF. The CDR3 bases are TGTGCCAGCAGCTTAGGAAGTGGCTCTGGAAACACCATATATTTT.

This clone was counted a few times. This rearrangement joins TRBV5-1 to TRBJ2-2; 7 bases agree with TRBD1. The J segment lost 4 bases and the V segment lost 4 bases, leaving 7 bases of the junction unmatched. The germline CDR1 and CDR2 sequences are SGHRS and YFSETQ. The CDR3 is made up of 15 amino acids. CDR3 sequence: CASSQGEYSTGELFF. The CDR3 DNA reads TGCGCCAGCAGCCAGGGGGAGTACAGCACCGGGGAGCTGTTTTTT.

The CDR3 protein is CASRQGGFIAFF. CDR3 sequence (DNA): TGTGCCAGCAGACAGGGTGGGTTCATAGCTTTCTTT. The chain recombines TRBV28 with TRBJ1-1; tentatively, D is TRBD1 (6 bases). CDR3 length equals 12 residues. The V gene lost 6 bases and the J gene lost 10 bases, with 15 bases spanning the gap. CDR1 is MDHEN, CDR2 SYDVKM, per germline.

The J gene is TRBJ2-3, the V gene TRBV2; perhaps TRBD2 as D (5 bases). CDR1 and CDR2 (germline): SNHLY, FYNNEI. The CDR3 has 11 residues. V was clipped by 5 bases and J by 6 bases, with 6 bases between them. The CDR3 protein is CASSTGDTQYF. The DNA of the CDR3 is TGTGCCAGCAGTACGGGGGATACGCAGTATTTT.

This rearrangement joins TRBV15 to TRBJ1-3; D gene uncertain. CDR3 size: 16 residues. V lost 1 base and J 0 bases, leaving 10 bases between the germline ends. CDR1 and CDR2 from the germline V gene are LNHNV and YYDKDF (reference sequence). The DNA of the CDR3 is TGTGCCACCAGCAGAGTGCTACAGCACTCTGGAAACACCATATATTTT. The encoded protein is CATSRVLQHSGNTIYF. Together with reference TRBV15 and TRBJ1-3, the CDR3 gives the full variable domain: DAMVIQNPRYQVTQFGKPVTLSCSQTLNHNVMYWYQQKSSQAPKLLFHYYDKDFNNEADTPDNFQSRRPNTSFCFLDIRSPGLGDTAMYLCATSRVLQHSGNTIYFGEGSWLTVV.

The rearrangement links TRBV7-9 to TRBJ1-3; D unclear. CDR1 is SEHNR and CDR2 is FQNEAQ in the germline V gene (reference sequence). This CDR3 contains 14 residues. The germline V and J ends were trimmed by 5 bases and 0 bases, with 8 bases remaining between them. The CDR3 DNA sequence: TGTGCCAGCAGCCTCGAGCTCTCTGGAAACACCATATATTTT. Translated, it gives CASSLELSGNTIYF.

The chain links TRBV6-1 to TRBJ1-3; D gene ambiguous. Trimming pared 3 bases from V and 10 bases from J, leaving 4 bases between. This CDR3 contains 10 residues. Germline CDR1 MNHNS, CDR2 SASEGT. DNA of the CDR3: TGTGCCAGCAGTGACGGAACCATATATTTT. This gives the protein CASSDGTIYF.

The chain couples TRBV11-2 to TRBJ2-1; D not certain. The CDR3 sequence is 13 residues long. The V and J ends lost 0 bases and 5 bases respectively, with 5 bases between them. Germline-derived CDR1 and CDR2 are SGHAT and FQNNGV. The CDR3 spells CASSLEPNNEQFF. CDR3 nucleotide sequence: TGTGCCAGCAGCTTAGAGCCTAACAATGAGCAGTTCTTC.

The chain links TRBV7-8 to TRBJ2-3; 8 nucleotides match TRBD1. CDR3 length: 18 residues. After removal of 5 bases from V and 5 bases from J, the junction contained 18 bases not matched to a gene. From germline, CDR1 is SGHVS and CDR2 FQNEAQ. The CDR3 nucleotides read TGTGCCAGCAGCACCTGGGGGAGACAGGGGCCTACCGGAGATACGCAGTATTTT. Protein product: CASSTWGRQGPTGDTQYF.

V and J are TRBV14 and TRBJ2-1; 10 nucleotides align to TRBD2. This CDR3 contains 16 residues. CDR1 is SGHDN, CDR2 FVKESK, per germline. After removal of 0 bases from V and 8 bases from J, the junction contained 7 bases not matched to a gene. The CDR3: CASSQEASGSLHEQFF. The CDR3 DNA sequence: TGTGCCAGCAGCCAAGAGGCTAGCGGGAGTTTGCATGAGCAGTTCTTC.

The CDR3 nucleotides read TGCAGCGTCGCCCGGGACAACCAAGAGACCCAGTACTTC. Amino acids: CSVARDNQETQYF. V usage is TRBV29-1 and J usage is TRBJ2-5, with TRBD1 as a possible D gene (6 bases). Looked up from germline, CDR1 is SQVTM and CDR2 is ANQGSEA. The V end lost 6 bases, the J end lost 0 bases, and 11 bases lay between the germline ends. This CDR3 has 13 residues.

The chain has TRBV10-1 and TRBJ2-3; D not resolved. Germline values: CDR1 WNHNN, CDR2 SYGVQD (reference sequence). The CDR3 is 16 residues long. V gave up 0 bases and J gave up 3 bases, with 13 bases separating them. The CDR3 DNA follows: TGCGCCAGCAGTGAGTCGGGTTTTAGGGATACAGATACGCAGTATTTT. This translates into CASSESGFRDTDTQYF.